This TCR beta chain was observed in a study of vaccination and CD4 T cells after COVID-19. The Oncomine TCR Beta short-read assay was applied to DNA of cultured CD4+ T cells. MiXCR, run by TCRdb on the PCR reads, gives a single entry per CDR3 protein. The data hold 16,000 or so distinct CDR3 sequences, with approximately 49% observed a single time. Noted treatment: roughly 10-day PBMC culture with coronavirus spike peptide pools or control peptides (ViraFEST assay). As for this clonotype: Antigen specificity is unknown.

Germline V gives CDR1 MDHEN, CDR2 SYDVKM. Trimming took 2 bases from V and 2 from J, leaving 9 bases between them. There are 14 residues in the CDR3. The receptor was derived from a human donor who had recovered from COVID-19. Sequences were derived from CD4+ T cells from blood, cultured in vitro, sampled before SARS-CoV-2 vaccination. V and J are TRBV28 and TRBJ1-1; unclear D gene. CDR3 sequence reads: CASSLIDLNTEAFF. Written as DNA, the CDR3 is TGTGCCAGCAGTTTAATAGACCTAAACACTGAAGCTTTCTTT.